Here is one T cell receptor beta chain with its context. Its antigen is not known. This entry comes from a study of T cell responses to AZD1222 COVID-19 vaccine. Regarding the study as a whole: It was only after the peak T cell response that any repertoires were sampled. Recipients of two AZD1222 doses showed rising Spike-specific TCR breadth and depth. A mostly white British donor set with more females was recruited, and clonal diversity was possibly underestimated. CD4 TCRs covered the whole spike, strongest at regions 160-218 and 743-854.

Libraries were prepared by immunoSEQ multiplex PCR; TCRdb keeps only in-frame clonotypes and omits some of them. There are about 120,000 clones in the sample; approximately 92% occur only once, and more than 3.5% lies in the top ten. CDR1 is SGHVS, CDR2 FNYEAQ, per germline. The CDR3 contains 15 residues. The V gene lost 1 base and the J gene lost 2 bases, with 9 bases spanning the gap. The rearrangement links TRBV7-6 to TRBJ2-1; D is undetermined. The material was peripheral blood, obtained 28 days after the second dose of the MenACWY control vaccine. This sequence was found in an adult who received the MenACWY meningococcal vaccine as a control. CDR3 DNA: TGTGCCAGCAGCTTAGTTCCTAGTCCCTACAATGAGCAGTTCTTC. Residues: CASSLVPSPYNEQFF.